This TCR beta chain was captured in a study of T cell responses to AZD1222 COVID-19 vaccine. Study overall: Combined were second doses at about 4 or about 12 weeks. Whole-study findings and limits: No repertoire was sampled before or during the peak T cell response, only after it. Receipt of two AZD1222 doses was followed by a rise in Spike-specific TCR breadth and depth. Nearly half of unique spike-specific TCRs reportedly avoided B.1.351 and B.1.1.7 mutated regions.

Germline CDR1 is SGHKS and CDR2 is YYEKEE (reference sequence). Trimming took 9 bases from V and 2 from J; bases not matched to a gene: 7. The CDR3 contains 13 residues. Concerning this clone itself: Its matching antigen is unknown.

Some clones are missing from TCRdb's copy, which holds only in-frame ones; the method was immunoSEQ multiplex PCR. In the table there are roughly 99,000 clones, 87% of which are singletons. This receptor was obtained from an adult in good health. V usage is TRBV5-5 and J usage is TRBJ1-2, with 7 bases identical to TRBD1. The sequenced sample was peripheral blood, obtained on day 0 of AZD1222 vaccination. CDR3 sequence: CATRQGENYGYTF. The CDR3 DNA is TGTGCCACCAGACAGGGAGAAAACTATGGCTACACCTTC.